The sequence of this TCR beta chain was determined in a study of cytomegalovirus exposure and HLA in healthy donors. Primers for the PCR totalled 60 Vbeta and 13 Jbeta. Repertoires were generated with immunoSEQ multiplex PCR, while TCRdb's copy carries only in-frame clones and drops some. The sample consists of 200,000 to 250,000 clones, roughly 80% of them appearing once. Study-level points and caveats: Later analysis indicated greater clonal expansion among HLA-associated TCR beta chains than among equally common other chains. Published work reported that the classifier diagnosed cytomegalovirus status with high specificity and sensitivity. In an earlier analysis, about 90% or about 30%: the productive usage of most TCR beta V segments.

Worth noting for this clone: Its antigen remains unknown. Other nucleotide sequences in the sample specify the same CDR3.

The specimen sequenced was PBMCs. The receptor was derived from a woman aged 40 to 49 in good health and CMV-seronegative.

The CDR3 nucleotides are TGTGCCAGCAGCCGGTCGTACGAGCAGTACTTC. Amino acid sequence: CASSRSYEQYF. V gene TRBV7-2 combines with J gene TRBJ2-7; D is unclear. CDR1 is SGHTA and CDR2 is FQGNSA in the germline V gene. V lost 5 bases and J lost 4, with 6 bases in between. The CDR3 length is 11 residues.